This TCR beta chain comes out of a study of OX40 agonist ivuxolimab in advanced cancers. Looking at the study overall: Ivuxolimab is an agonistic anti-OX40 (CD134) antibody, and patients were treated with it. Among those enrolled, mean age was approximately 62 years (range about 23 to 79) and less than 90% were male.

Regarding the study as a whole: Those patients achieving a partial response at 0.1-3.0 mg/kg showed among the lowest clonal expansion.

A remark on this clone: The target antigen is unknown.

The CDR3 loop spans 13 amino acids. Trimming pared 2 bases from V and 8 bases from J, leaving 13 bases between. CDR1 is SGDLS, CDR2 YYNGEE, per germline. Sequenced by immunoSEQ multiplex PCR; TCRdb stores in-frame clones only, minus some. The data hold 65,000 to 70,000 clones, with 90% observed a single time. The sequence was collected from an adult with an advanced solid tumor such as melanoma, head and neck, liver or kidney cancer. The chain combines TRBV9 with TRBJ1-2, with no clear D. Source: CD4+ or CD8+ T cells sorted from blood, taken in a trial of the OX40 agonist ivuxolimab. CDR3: CASSVGNRGGYTF. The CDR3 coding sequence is TGTGCCAGCAGCGTCGGGAATCGGGGAGGCTACACCTTC. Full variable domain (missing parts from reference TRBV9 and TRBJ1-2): DSGVTQTPKHLITATGQRVTLRCSPRSGDLSVYWYQQSLDQGLQFLIQYYNGEERAKGNILERFSAQQFPDLHSELNLSSLELGDSALYFCASSVGNRGGYTFGSGTRLTVV.